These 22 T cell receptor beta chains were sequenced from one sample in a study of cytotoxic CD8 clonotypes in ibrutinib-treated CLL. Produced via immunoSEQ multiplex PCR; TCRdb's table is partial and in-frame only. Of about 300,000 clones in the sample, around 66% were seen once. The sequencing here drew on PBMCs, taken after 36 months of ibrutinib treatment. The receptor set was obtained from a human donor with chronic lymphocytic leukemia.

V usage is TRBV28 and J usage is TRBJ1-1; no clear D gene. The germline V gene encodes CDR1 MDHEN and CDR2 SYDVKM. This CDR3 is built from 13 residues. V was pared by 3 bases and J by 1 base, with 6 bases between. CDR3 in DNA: TGTGCCAGCAGTTTCGGCCAGAACACTGAAGCTTTCTTT. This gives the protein CASSFGQNTEAFF. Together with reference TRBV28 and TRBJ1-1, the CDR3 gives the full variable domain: DVKVTQSSRYLVKRTGEKVFLECVQDMDHENMFWYRQDPGLGLRLIYFSYDVKMKEKGDIPEGYSVSREKKERFSLILESASTNQTSMYLCASSFGQNTEAFFGQGTRLTVV.

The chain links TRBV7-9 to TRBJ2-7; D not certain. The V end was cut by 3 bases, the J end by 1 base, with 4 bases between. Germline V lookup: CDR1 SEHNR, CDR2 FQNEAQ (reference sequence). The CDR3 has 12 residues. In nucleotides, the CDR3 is TGTGCCAGCAGCTTGTCTTCCTACGAGCAGTACTTC. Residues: CASSLSSYEQYF.

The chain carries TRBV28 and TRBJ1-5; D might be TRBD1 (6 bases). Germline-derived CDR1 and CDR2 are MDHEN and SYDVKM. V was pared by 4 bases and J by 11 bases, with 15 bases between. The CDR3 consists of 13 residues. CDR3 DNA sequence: TGTGCCAGCAGTTCCCCCCAGGGGTTGTCCCAGCATTTT. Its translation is CASSSPQGLSQHF.

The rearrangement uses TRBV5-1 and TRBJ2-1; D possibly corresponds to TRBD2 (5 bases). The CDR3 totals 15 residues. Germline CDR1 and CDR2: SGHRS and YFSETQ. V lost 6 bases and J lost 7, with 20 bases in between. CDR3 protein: CASIRRTTTGNEQFF. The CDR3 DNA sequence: TGCGCCAGCATCAGGAGGACCACCACGGGGAATGAGCAGTTCTTC. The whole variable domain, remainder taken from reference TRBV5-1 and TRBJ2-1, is KAGVTQTPRYLIKTRGQQVTLSCSPISGHRSVSWYQQTPGQGLQFLFEYFSETQRNKGNFPGRFSGRQFSNSRSEMNVSTLELGDSALYLCASIRRTTTGNEQFFGPGTRLTVL.

CDR3 loop: CASSSSGRAPNEQFF. The CDR3 DNA reads TGTGCCAGCAGCTCAAGCGGGAGGGCCCCCAATGAGCAGTTCTTC. V is TRBV7-6 and J is TRBJ2-1; 10 bases fit TRBD2. V lost 4 bases, J lost 6 bases, and 6 bases stayed unmatched. This CDR3 contains 15 residues. CDR1 and CDR2 (germline): SGHVS, FNYEAQ.

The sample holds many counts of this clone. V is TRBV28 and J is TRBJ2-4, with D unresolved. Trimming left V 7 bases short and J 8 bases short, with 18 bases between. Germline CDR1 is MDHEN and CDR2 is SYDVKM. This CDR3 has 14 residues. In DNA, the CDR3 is TGTGCCAGCACCCCCGGAACGGGTGCAGACATTCAGTACTTC. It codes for CASTPGTGADIQYF.

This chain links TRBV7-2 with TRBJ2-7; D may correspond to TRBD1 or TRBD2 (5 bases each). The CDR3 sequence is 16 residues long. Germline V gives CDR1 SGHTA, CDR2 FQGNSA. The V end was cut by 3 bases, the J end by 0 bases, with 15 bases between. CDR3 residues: CASSFPLGDFSYEQYF. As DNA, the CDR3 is TGTGCCAGCAGCTTTCCCTTGGGGGATTTCTCCTACGAGCAGTACTTC.

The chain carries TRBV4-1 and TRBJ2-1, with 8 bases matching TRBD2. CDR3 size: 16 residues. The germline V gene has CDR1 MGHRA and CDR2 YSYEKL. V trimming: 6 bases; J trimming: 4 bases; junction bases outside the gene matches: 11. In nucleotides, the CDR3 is TGCGCCAGCAGTTCGCGTGGAGCGGGAGTATACAATGAGCAGTTCTTC. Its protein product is CASSSRGAGVYNEQFF.

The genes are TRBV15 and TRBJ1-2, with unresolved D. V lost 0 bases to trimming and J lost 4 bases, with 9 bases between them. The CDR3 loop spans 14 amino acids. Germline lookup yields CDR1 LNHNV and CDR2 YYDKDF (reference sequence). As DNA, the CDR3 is TGTGCCACCAGCAGAGAGTACAGCGCCTATGGCTACACCTTC. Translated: CATSREYSAYGYTF.

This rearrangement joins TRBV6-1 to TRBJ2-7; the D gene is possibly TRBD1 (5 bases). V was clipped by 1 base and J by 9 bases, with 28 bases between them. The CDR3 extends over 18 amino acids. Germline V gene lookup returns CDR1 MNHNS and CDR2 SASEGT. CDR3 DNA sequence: TGTGCCAGCAGTGAAGTTCAGGGAAGAAGCGTGAACGACGTCCGGCAGTACTTC. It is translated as CASSEVQGRSVNDVRQYF.

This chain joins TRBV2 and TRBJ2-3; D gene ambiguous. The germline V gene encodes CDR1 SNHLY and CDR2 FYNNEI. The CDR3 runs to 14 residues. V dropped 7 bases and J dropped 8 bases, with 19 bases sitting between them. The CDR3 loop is CASNGGVFLGTQYF. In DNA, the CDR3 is TGTGCCAGCAACGGCGGTGTTTTTCTTGGTACGCAGTATTTT.

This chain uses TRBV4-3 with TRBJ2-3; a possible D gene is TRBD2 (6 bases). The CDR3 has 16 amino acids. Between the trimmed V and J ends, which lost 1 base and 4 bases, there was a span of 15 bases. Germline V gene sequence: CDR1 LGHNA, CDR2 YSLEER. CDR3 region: CASSQATGVLADTQYF. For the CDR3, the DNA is TGCGCCAGCAGCCAAGCAACGGGAGTTCTTGCAGATACGCAGTATTTT.

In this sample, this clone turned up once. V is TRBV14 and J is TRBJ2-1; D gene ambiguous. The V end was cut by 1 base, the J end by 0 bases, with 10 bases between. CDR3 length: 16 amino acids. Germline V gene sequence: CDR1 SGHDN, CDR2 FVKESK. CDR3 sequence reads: CASSQVLLLSYNEQFF. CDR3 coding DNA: TGTGCCAGCAGCCAAGTCCTTTTACTCTCCTACAATGAGCAGTTCTTC.

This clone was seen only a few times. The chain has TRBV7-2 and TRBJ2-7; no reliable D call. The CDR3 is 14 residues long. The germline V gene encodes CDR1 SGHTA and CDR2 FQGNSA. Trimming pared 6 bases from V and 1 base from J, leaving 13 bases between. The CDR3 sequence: CASSYDLGSYEQYF. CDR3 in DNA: TGTGCCAGCAGTTATGACCTAGGGTCCTACGAGCAGTACTTC.

The CDR3 nucleotides read TGTGCCAGCAGTTACTGGCCGAACACACCGAACACTGAAGCTTTCTTT. Translating gives CASSYWPNTPNTEAFF. The V call is TRBV27, the J call TRBJ1-1; D not resolved. V dropped 4 bases and J dropped 1 base, with 16 bases sitting between them. This CDR3 is built from 16 residues. In germline, CDR1 is MNHEY, CDR2 SMNVEV (reference sequence).

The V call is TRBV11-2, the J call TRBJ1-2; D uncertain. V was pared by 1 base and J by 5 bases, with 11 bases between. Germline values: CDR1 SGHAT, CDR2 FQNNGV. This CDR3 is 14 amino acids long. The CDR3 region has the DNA TGTGCCAGCAGCTTAGTTAAGGCAGATTATGGCTACACCTTC. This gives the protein CASSLVKADYGYTF.

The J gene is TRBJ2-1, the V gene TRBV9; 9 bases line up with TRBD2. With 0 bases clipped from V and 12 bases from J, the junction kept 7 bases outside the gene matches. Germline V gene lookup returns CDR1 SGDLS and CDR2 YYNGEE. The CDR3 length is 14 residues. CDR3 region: CASSVVAGEYLQFF. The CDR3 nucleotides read TGTGCCAGCAGCGTAGTAGCGGGGGAGTATTTGCAGTTCTTC.

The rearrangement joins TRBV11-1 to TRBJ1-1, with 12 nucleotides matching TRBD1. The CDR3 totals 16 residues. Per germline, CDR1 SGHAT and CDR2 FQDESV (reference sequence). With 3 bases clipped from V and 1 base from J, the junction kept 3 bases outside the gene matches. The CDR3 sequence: CASSLGTGGRNTEAFF. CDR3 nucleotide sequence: TGTGCCAGCAGCTTGGGGACAGGGGGCCGGAACACTGAAGCTTTCTTT. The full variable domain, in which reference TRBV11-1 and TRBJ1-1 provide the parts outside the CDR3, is EAEVAQSPRYKITEKSQAVAFWCDPISGHATLYWYRQILGQGPELLVQFQDESVVDDSQLPKDRFSAERLKGVDSTLKIQPAELGDSAMYLCASSLGTGGRNTEAFFGQGTRLTVV.

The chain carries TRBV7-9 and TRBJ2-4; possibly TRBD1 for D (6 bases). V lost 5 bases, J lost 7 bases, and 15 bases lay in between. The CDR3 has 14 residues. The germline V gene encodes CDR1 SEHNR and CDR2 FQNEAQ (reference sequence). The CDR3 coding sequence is TGTGCCAGCAGCCCCGATGGGGGCCTGAACATTCAGTACTTC. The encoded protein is CASSPDGGLNIQYF.

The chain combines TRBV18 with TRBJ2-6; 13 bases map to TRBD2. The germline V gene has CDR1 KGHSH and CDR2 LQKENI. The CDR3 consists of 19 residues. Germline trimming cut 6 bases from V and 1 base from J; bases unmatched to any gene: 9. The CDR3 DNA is TGTGCCAGCTCCCCATCCCCGGGACTAGCGGGATCTGGGGCCAACGTCCTGACTTTC. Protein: CASSPSPGLAGSGANVLTF.

The CDR3 DNA follows: TGTGCCAGCAGTTTGGGGGCTAGCGTCTCCTACGAGCAGTACTTC. It yields the protein CASSLGASVSYEQYF. The gene calls are TRBV28 and TRBJ2-7; either TRBD1 or TRBD2 may supply D (6 bases each). This CDR3 is 15 amino acids long. Trimming pared 3 bases from V and 0 bases from J, leaving 12 bases between. Germline CDR1 and CDR2: MDHEN and SYDVKM. Looking up the rest from reference TRBV28 and TRBJ2-7 gives the full variable domain: DVKVTQSSRYLVKRTGEKVFLECVQDMDHENMFWYRQDPGLGLRLIYFSYDVKMKEKGDIPEGYSVSREKKERFSLILESASTNQTSMYLCASSLGASVSYEQYFGPGTRLTVT.

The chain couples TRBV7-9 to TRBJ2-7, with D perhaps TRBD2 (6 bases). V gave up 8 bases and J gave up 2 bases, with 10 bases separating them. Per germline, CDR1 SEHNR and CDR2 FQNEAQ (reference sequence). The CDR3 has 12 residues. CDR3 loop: CASSSDTYEQYF. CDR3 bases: TGTGCCAGCTCTAGCGACACCTACGAGCAGTACTTC.